This T cell receptor beta chain was identified in a study of shared clonotypes between healthy human individuals. The germline V gene has CDR1 MNHEY and CDR2 SVGAGI. CDR3 length equals 12 residues. The ends were cut back, 4 bases at V and 4 bases at J, with 7 bases in the middle. TCRdb's copy holds only in-frame clones and misses some; the assay was immunoSEQ multiplex PCR. The sample has 2 million to 2.5 million clones, just under 95% seen once; the top ten hold approximately 0.41%. Donors, healthy HIV-negative adults, lacked recent acute infections or vaccinations. The sequence derives from a man aged 18-30 years in good health. Some clones in this sample may be carry-over from other donors' samples. V gene TRBV6-5 combines with J gene TRBJ1-2; D gene unclear. The sample taken for sequencing was naive CD4+ T cells from PBMCs. The subset denotes: CD45RA+ positively selected. CDR3 residues: CASSSTTYGYTF. The CDR3 DNA reads as TGTGCCAGCAGTTCGACGACCTATGGCTACACCTTC.